This T cell receptor beta chain was identified during a study of T cells in Graves' hyperthyroidism and ophthalmopathy. Turning to the study itself: It was at initial diagnosis, before any treatment, that peripheral blood was collected. Study-wide results and caveats: Researchers found most expanded thyroid clonotypes above 0.001 in blood as well.

A remark on this clonotype: Its antigen is not known.

TCR beta CDR3 region amplification was performed from RNA transcripts. The primer set for the first-round RT-PCR of the TCR CDR3 was HTBI. TCRdb used MiXCR to reprocess the multiplex PCR reads, holding one entry per CDR3 protein. The repertoire holds 400,000 or so distinct CDR3 sequences, roughly 15% seen once, with roughly a fifth in the top ten. The CDR3 contains 17 residues. The germline V gene has CDR1 SGHRS and CDR2 YFSETQ. Trimming took 4 bases from V and 1 from J; bases not matched to a gene: 7. Ophthalmopathy cases met thresholds of Clinical Activity Score at least 3, NOSPECS grade at least 4 and duration under 3 months. Diagnoses rested on clinical symptoms, serum thyroxine and TRAb, thyroid ultrasound and orbital computed tomography.

The clonotype comes from a woman aged 55 to 70 with Graves' ophthalmopathy. V gene TRBV5-1 combines with J gene TRBJ2-3, with 12 bases lining up with TRBD2. Sample: blood. CDR3 region: CASSNSLAGGRTDTQYF. In DNA form, the CDR3 reads TGCGCCAGCAGCAACTCACTAGCGGGAGGTCGCACAGATACGCAGTATTTT.